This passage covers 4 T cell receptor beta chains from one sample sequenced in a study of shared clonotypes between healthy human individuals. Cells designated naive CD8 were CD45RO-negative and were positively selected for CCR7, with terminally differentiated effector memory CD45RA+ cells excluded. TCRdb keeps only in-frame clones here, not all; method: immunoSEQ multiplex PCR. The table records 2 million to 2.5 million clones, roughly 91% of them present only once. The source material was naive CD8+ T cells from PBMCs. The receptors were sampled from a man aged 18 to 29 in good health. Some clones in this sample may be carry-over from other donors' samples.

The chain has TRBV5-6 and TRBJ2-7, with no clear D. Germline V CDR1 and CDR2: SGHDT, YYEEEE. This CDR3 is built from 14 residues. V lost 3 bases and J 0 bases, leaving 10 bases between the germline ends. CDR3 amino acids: CASSSTRSSYEQYF. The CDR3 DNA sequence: TGTGCCAGCAGCTCTACAAGGAGCTCCTACGAGCAGTACTTC. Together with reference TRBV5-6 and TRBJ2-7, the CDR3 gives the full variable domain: DAGVTQSPTHLIKTRGQQVTLRCSPKSGHDTVSWYQQALGQGPQFIFQYYEEEERQRGNFPDRFSGHQFPNYSSELNVNALLLGDSALYLCASSSTRSSYEQYFGPGTRLTVT.

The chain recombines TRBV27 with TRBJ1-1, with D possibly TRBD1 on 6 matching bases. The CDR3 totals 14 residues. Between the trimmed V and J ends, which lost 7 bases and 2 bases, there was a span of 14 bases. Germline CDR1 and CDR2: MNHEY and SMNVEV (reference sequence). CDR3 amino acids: CASKVTGANTEAFF. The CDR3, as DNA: TGTGCCAGCAAAGTCACGGGGGCAAACACTGAAGCTTTCTTT.

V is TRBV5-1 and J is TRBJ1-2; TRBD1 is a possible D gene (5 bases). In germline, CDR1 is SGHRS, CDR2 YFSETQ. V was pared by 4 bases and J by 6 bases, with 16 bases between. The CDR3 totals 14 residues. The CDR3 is CASSLGSGGNGYTF. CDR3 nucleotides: TGCGCCAGCAGCCTGGGGTCTGGGGGAAATGGCTACACCTTC.

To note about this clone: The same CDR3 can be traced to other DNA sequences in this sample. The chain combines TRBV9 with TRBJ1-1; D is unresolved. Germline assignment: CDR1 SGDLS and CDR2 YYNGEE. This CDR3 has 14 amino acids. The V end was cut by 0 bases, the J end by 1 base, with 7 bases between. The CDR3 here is CASSVGSGNTEAFF. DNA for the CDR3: TGTGCCAGCAGCGTAGGATCCGGGAACACTGAAGCTTTCTTT.